This T cell receptor (beta chain) emerged from a study of regulatory T cells in long-lasting Graves disease. Study-wide background: Persistent cases were those of Graves' disease that involved over 5 years of antithyroid drugs with positive TSH receptor antibodies.

Time point noted: persistent/refractory GD, antithyroid drugs over 5 years with positive TRAb. The authors made the TCR library using RNA they extracted from PBMCs. Building the TCR beta libraries relied on iRepertoire HTBI primers, and CDR3 regions underwent Arm-PCR. TCRdb re-called the multiplex PCR reads with MiXCR, one entry per CDR3 protein. The data hold around 460,000 distinct CDR3 sequences, with around a fifth observed a single time. The V and J ends lost 3 bases and 5 bases respectively, with 3 bases between them. The germline gives CDR1 MDHEN, CDR2 SYDVKM. The CDR3 has 11 amino acids. Overall study findings and caveats: Newly diagnosed patients had higher TCR diversity than persistent Graves' patients did. Researchers examined only peripheral blood and not thyroid tissue.

Worth noting for this clonotype: Its antigen is unidentified.

The clonotype originates from a female donor with Graves disease. The material was peripheral blood mononuclear cells (PBMCs), obtained when the disease was refractory, from a patient treated with antithyroid drugs. The V gene is TRBV28, the J gene TRBJ2-3; D is uncertain. The CDR3 region is CASSFLDTQYF. In DNA form, the CDR3 reads TGTGCCAGCAGTTTCTTAGATACGCAGTATTTT. Supplemented by reference TRBV28 and TRBJ2-3, the full variable domain reads DVKVTQSSRYLVKRTGEKVFLECVQDMDHENMFWYRQDPGLGLRLIYFSYDVKMKEKGDIPEGYSVSREKKERFSLILESASTNQTSMYLCASSFLDTQYFGPGTRLTVL.